This T cell receptor beta chain was recorded in a study of blood T cell repertoires in COVID-19. As for the study in general: From T cells, B-cell-depleted T cells, or PBMCs came the material, which was cDNA or gDNA.

Many counts were recorded for this clone. The CDR3 has 15 residues. CDR1 and CDR2 from the germline V gene are SGHVS and FQNEAQ. With 3 bases removed from V and 0 bases from J, the gap between germline ends came to 9 bases. Original data processing: Estimates of nucleated cell counts were drawn from the amplification of reference gene primers. Clones were sequenced by immunoSEQ multiplex PCR, and TCRdb holds only the in-frame ones, with some missing. V, J and clone size derive from that table, while D and trimming were established from the DNA sequence. The sample carries tens of thousands of clones, almost 85% recorded once.

The chain carries TRBV7-8 and TRBJ1-3; D gene ambiguous. Material for sequencing was peripheral blood. The sequence came from an older woman with acute or convalescent COVID-19. CDR3: CASSFYPTSGNTIYF. CDR3 nucleotide sequence: TGTGCCAGCAGCTTCTACCCCACCTCTGGAAACACCATATATTTT. Using reference TRBV7-8 and TRBJ1-3 for the parts outside the CDR3, the full variable domain is GAGVSQSPRYKVAKRGQDVALRCDPISGHVSLFWYQQALGQGPEFLTYFQNEAQLDKSGLPSDRFFAERPEGSVSTLKIQRTQQEDSAVYLCASSFYPTSGNTIYFGEGSWLTVV.